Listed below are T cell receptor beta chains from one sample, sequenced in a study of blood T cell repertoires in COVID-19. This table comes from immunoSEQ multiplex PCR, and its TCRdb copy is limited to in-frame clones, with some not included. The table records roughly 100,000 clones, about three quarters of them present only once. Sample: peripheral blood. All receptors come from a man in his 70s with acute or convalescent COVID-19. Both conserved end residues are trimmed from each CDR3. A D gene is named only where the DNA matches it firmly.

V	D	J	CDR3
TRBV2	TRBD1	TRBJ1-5	ASSDDRAGNQPQH
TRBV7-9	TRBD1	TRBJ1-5	ASSLGQGLSTEQPQH
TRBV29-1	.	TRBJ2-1	SVEVGHGGHNEQF
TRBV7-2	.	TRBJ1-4	ASSVTTGPGNEKLF
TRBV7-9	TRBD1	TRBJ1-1	ASSSRDREAF
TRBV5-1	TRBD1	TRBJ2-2	ASSPRQGTDTGELF
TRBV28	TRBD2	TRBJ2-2	ASSFAVSGSRSPGELF
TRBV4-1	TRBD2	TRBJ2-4	ASSQRPGLAGEAKNIQY
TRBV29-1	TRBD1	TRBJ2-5	SVDYRDRGQETQY
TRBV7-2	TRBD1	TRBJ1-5	ASSLSRDRVNQPQH
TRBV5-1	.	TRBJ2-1	ASSLGPYRSRYNEQF
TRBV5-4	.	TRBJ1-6	ASSSSGSHRAPLH
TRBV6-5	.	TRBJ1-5	ASSSTGKQPQH
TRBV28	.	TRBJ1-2	ASSSTDRNGYT
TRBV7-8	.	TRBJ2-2	ASRTKDHTGELF
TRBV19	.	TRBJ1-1	ASSDRTEAF
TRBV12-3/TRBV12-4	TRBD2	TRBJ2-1	ASGVGGDEQF
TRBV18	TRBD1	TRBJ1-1	ASSPRQGERTEAF
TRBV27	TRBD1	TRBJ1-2	ASSLFTGGEHYGYT
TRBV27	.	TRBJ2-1	ASTPSYSYRERSTNEQF
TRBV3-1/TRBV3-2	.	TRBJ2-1	ASSQRSGGGGFYEQF
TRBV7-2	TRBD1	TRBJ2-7	ASSSRDRTYEQY
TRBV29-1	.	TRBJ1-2	SAEGQTNYGYT
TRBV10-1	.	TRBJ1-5	ASSHLQLRKQPQH
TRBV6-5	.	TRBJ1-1	ASSFSGAVEAF
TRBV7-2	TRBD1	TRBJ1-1	ASSLQDRTEAF
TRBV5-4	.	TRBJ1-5	ASSTNRAQPQH
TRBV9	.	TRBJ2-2	ASGLDGANTGELF
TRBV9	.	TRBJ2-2	ASNQGGAGELF
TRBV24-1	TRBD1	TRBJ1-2	ATSDSTGGLVGYT
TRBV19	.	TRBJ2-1	ASSVGGTVGKNEQF
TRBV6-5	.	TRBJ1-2	ASSFKGYGYT
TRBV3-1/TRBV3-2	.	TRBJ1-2	ASSQDWREGGYT
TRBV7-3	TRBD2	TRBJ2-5	ASSPTGGAAGETQY
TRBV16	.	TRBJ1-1	ASSQWQVQNTEAF
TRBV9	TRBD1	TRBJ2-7	ASSAHRGQGAGEQY
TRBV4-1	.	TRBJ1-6	ASSQDPDPQASPLH
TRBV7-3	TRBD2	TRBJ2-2	ASSVLAGSGGELF
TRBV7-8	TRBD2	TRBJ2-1	ASSPAGASYNEQF
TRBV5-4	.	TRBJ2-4	ASSLAIEHIQY
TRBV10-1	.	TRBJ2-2	ASGLNTGELF
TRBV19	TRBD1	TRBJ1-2	ASSLSRQGGYGYT
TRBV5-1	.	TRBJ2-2	ASRLRGQNTGELF
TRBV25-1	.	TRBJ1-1	ASSERGVGATEAF
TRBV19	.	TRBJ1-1	ASTLTGNTEAF
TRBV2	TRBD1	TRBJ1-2	ASSGDRGAYGYT
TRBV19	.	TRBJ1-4	ASSGQGGEKLF
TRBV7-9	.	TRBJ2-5	ASSPPGSQETQY
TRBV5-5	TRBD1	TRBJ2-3	ASSHQGARTDTQY
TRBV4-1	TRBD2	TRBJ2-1	ASSQGRTSGYNEQF
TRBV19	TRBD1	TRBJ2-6	ATSGTGSGANVLT
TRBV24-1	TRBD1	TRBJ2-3	ATSDRDRPFTDTQY
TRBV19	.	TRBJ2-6	ASSIVPNSGANVLT